This passage covers 2 T cell receptor beta chains from one sample sequenced in a study of technical replicates of blood from four donors. The table came from immunoSEQ multiplex PCR; TCRdb's copy has only in-frame clones and leaves some out. The table includes about 81,000 clones, 90% to 96% detected once. The sample consisted of T cells isolated from PBMCs. The receptor source for this set is a human donor in good health.

This sequence joins TRBV27 and TRBJ2-5, with D perhaps matching TRBD1 (6 bases). Germline assignment: CDR1 MNHEY and CDR2 SMNVEV (reference sequence). CDR3 length equals 13 residues. Trimming took 4 bases from V and 4 from J, leaving 10 bases between them. The CDR3 DNA reads TGTGCCAGCAGTTCAGGGGCTGGAGAGACCCAGTACTTC. Protein: CASSSGAGETQYF.

The chain carries TRBV5-1 and TRBJ2-4, with D tentatively TRBD2 (5 bases). Germline V lookup: CDR1 SGHRS, CDR2 YFSETQ. The CDR3 is 16 residues long. The ends were cut back, 0 bases at V and 2 bases at J, with 12 bases in the middle. CDR3 sequence reads: CASSLGGGITKNIQYF. The CDR3 DNA reads as TGCGCCAGCAGCTTGGGAGGAGGAATAACCAAAAACATTCAGTACTTC.